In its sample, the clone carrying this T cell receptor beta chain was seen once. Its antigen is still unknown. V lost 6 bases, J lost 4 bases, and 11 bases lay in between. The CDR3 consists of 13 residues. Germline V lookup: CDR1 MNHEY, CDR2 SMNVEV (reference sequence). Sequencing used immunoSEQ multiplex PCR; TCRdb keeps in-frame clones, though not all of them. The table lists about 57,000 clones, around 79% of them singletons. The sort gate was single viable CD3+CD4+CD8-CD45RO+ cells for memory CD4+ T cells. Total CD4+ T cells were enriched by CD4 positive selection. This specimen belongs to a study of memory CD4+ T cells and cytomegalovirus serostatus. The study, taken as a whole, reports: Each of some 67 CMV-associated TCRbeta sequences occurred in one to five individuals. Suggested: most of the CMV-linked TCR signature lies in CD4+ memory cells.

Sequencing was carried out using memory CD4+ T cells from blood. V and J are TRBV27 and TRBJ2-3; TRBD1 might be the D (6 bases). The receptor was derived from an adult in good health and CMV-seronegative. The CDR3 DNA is TGTGCCAGCAGGCAACAGGGACCAGATACGCAGTATTTT. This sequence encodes CASRQQGPDTQYF.